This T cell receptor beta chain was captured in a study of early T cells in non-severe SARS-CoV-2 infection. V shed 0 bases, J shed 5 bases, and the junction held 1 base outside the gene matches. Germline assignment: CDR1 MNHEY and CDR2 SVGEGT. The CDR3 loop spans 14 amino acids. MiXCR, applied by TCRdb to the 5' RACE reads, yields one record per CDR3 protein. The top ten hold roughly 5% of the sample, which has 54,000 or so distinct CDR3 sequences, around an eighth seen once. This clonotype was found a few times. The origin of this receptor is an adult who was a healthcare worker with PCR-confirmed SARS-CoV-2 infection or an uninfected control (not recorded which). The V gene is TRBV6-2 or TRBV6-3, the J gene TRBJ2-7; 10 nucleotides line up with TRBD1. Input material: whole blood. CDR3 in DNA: TGTGCCAGCAGTTACTCGACAGGGGGCAACGAGCAGTACTTC. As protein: CASSYSTGGNEQYF.